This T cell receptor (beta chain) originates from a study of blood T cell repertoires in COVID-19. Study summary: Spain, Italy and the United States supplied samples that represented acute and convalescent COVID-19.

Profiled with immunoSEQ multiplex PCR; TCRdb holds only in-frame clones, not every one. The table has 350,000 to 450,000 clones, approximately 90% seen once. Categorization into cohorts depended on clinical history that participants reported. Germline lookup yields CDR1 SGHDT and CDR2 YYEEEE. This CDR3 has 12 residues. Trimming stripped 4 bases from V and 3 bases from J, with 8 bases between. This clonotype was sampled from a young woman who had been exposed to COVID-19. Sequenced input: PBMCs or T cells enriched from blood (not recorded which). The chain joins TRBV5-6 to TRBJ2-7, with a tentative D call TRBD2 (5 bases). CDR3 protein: CASSLGDYEQYF. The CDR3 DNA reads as TGTGCCAGCAGCCTCGGGGACTACGAGCAGTACTTC.